This entry lists 15 T cell receptor beta chains sequenced from one sample in a study of blood T cell repertoires in COVID-19. Some clones are missing from TCRdb's copy, which holds only in-frame ones; the method was immunoSEQ multiplex PCR. The table shows roughly 290,000 clones, with around 85% occurring only once. Sequencing was done on a sample of peripheral blood. These receptors were obtained from a woman aged 50 to 60 with active or convalescent COVID-19.

The J gene is TRBJ1-1, the V gene TRBV5-4; weak D call: TRBD1 (6 bases). CDR1 is SGHNT, CDR2 YYREEE, per germline (reference sequence). Trimming took off 4 bases at V and 9 bases at J, with 25 bases between the two ends. The CDR3 is 16 amino acids. CDR3 sequence reads: CASSTPVDGRGEQAFF. For the CDR3, the DNA is TGTGCCAGCAGCACCCCGGTAGACGGCAGGGGAGAACAAGCTTTCTTT.

A few counts support this clone. The V gene is TRBV20-1, the J gene TRBJ1-5; 7 positions agree with TRBD1. The CDR3 sequence is 15 residues long. With V trimmed by 3 bases and J by 2 bases, 7 bases remained unmatched. CDR1 is DFQATT, CDR2 SNEGSKA, per germline (reference sequence). CDR3 region: CSASATGRRNQPQHF. CDR3 in DNA: TGCAGTGCTAGTGCGACAGGGCGGCGCAATCAGCCCCAGCATTTT.

The chain recombines TRBV5-5 with TRBJ2-3, with D perhaps matching TRBD2 (6 bases). V lost 1 base to trimming and J lost 5 bases, with 11 bases between them. The CDR3 covers 14 residues. Germline CDR1 is SGHKS and CDR2 is YYEKEE (reference sequence). This CDR3 is CASSLRRGGDTQYF. In nucleotides, the CDR3 is TGTGCCAGCAGCTTGAGGAGGGGCGGAGATACGCAGTATTTT.

The chain has TRBV7-9 and TRBJ2-1; 7 bases are a match to TRBD1. The CDR3 extends over 16 amino acids. The V and J ends lost 7 bases and 5 bases, in that order; junction bases with no gene match: 14. Germline CDR1 reads SEHNR; CDR2 reads FQNEAQ (reference sequence). The CDR3 region is CASNPMWGQGDNEQFF. CDR3 coding DNA: TGTGCCAGCAACCCGATGTGGGGGCAGGGGGACAATGAGCAGTTCTTC.

The gene calls are TRBV12-3 or TRBV12-4 and TRBJ2-5; D not resolved. The V end lost 4 bases, the J end lost 1 base, and 4 bases lay between the germline ends. The CDR3 totals 12 residues. The CDR3: CASSSSQETQYF. The CDR3 DNA reads as TGTGCCAGCAGTTCATCCCAAGAGACCCAGTACTTC.

This clone was detected only once. CDR3 coding DNA: TGTGCCAGCAATAGGGCTAGCGGCACCGGGGAGCTGTTTTTT. This codes for CASNRASGTGELFF. The chain recombines TRBV6-5 with TRBJ2-2; 7 bases are shared with TRBD2. Looked up from germline, CDR1 is MNHEY and CDR2 is SVGAGI. V shed 7 bases and J 4 bases; nucleotides not matched to a gene: 6. The CDR3 loop spans 14 amino acids.

This rearrangement joins TRBV3-1 (or the pseudogene TRBV3-2) to TRBJ2-7; a possible D gene is TRBD2 (5 bases). There are 15 residues in the CDR3. The V end lost 1 base, the J end lost 1 base, and 11 bases lay between the germline ends. CDR1 and CDR2 from the germline V gene are LGHDT and YNNKEL (reference sequence). This CDR3 is CASSQVATPSYEQYF. Here the CDR3 DNA reads TGTGCCAGCAGCCAAGTAGCGACACCTTCCTACGAGCAGTACTTC.

V gene TRBV28 combines with J gene TRBJ2-7; D is possibly TRBD2 (5 bases). This CDR3 region has 14 residues. V lost 1 base to trimming and J lost 0 bases, with 7 bases between them. Germline V lookup: CDR1 MDHEN, CDR2 SYDVKM. CDR3 loop: CASSLSGSSYEQYF. CDR3 in DNA: TGTGCCAGCAGTTTATCGGGGAGCTCCTACGAGCAGTACTTC.

V and J are TRBV3-1 (or the pseudogene TRBV3-2) and TRBJ2-1; no reliable D call. The CDR3 covers 16 residues. CDR1 is LGHDT, CDR2 YNNKEL, per germline (reference sequence). Trimming shortened V by 4 bases and J by 6 bases, and 19 bases separated the two germline ends. The CDR3 sequence: CASSPKRLLVGNEQFF. The DNA of the CDR3 is TGTGCCAGCAGCCCGAAGAGACTTTTAGTCGGCAATGAGCAGTTCTTC.

The rearrangement links TRBV28 to TRBJ2-6; D is unclear. The V end lost 9 bases, the J end lost 2 bases, and 8 bases lay between the germline ends. The CDR3 is 13 residues long. CDR1 is MDHEN, CDR2 SYDVKM, per germline. In nucleotides, the CDR3 is TGTGCCAGTTATCGAGCTGGGGCCAACGTCCTGACTTTC. The encoded protein is CASYRAGANVLTF.

This CDR3 reads CASSYTGTSGYNEQFF. The CDR3 DNA reads TGTGCCAGCAGCTATACCGGGACTAGCGGTTACAATGAGCAGTTCTTC. The V gene is TRBV28, the J gene TRBJ2-1; the match to TRBD2 covers 11 bases. With 6 bases clipped from V and 4 bases from J, the junction kept 8 bases outside the gene matches. Germline V gives CDR1 MDHEN, CDR2 SYDVKM. CDR3 size: 16 residues.

The chain is built from TRBV7-3 and TRBJ1-1, with 7 bases aligning to TRBD1. J was trimmed by 6 bases and V by 1 base; bases with no gene match: 8. CDR3 length: 15 amino acids. Germline CDR1 and CDR2: SGHTA and FQGTGA. CDR3 residues: CASSLMGQGVSEAFF. The CDR3 coding sequence is TGTGCCAGCAGCTTAATGGGGCAGGGGGTGTCTGAAGCTTTCTTT.

The V gene is TRBV6-5, the J gene TRBJ1-3; D gene uncertain. Trimming took 7 bases from V and 4 from J, leaving 11 bases between them. Germline loops: CDR1 MNHEY, CDR2 SVGAGI. This CDR3 comprises 13 residues. CDR3 sequence reads: CASTPGGGNTIYF. In nucleotides, the CDR3 is TGTGCCAGCACCCCCGGCGGCGGAAACACCATATATTTT.

V usage is TRBV7-2 and J usage is TRBJ2-7, with 9 bases lining up with TRBD2. The germline V gene encodes CDR1 SGHTA and CDR2 FQGNSA. The trim removed 5 bases at V and 12 bases at J, leaving 8 bases unmatched. This CDR3 contains 12 residues. The DNA for the CDR3 is TGTGCCAGCAGCCCATTTAGCGGGAGTAGGTACTTC. Its protein is CASSPFSGSRYF. The full variable domain, its missing parts supplied by reference TRBV7-2 and TRBJ2-7, is GAGVSQSPSNKVTEKGKDVELRCDPISGHTALYWYRQSLGQGLEFLIYFQGNSAPDKSGLPSDRFSAERTGGSVSTLTIQRTQQEDSAVYLCASSPFSGSRYFGPGTRLTVT.

The chain has TRBV30 and TRBJ2-1; TRBD1 might be the D (5 bases). Germline-derived CDR1 and CDR2 are GTSNPN and SVGIG (reference sequence). The CDR3 is 14 amino acids. V was clipped by 3 bases and J by 6 bases, with 15 bases between them. The DNA for the CDR3 is TGTGCCTGGAGCACATCCAGGGTGAGCAATGAGCAGTTCTTC. Translating gives CAWSTSRVSNEQFF.